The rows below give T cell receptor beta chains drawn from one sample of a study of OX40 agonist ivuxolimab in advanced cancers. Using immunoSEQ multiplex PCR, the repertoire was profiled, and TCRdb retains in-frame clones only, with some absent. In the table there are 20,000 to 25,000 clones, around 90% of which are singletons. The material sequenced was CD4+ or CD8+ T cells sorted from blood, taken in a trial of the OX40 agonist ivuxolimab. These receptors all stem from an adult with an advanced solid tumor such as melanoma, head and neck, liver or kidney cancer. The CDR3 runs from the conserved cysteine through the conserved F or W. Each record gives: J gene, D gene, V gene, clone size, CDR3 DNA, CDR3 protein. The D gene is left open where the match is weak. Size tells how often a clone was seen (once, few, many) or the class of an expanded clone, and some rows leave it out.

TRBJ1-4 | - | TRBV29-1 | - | TGCAGCGTTGGGGGAGCAGGGAGAGGGGTTAATGAAAAACTGTTTTTT | CSVGGAGRGVNEKLFF
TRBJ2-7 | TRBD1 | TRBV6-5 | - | TGTGCCAGCAAACCGGGACAGGGGTCCCCCTACGAGCAGTACTTC | CASKPGQGSPYEQYF
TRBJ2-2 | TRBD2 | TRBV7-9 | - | TGTGCCAGCAGCTCGACTAGCGGGAGAACCGGGGAGCTGTTTTTT | CASSSTSGRTGELFF
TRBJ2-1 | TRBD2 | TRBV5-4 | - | TGTGCCAGCAGCTTGGGTACTAGCGGGATGGGCTATGAGCAGTTCTTC | CASSLGTSGMGYEQFF
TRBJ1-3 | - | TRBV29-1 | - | TGCAGCGTTCAGGGCGTTCCTGGAAACACCATATATTTT | CSVQGVPGNTIYF
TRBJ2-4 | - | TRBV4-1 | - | TGCGCCAGCAGCCACCTCCCTGGAGCCAAAAACATTCAGTACTTC | CASSHLPGAKNIQYF
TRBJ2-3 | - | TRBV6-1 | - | TGTGCCAGCAAGGATTCTAGCACAGATACGCAGTATTTT | CASKDSSTDTQYF
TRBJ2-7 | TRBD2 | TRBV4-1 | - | TGCGCCAGCACCCTAAGGGGCGGGAGGTATTGCGAGCAGTACTTC | CASTLRGGRYCEQYF
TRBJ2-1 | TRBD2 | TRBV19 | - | TGTGCCAGTAGTATAGTGGGGACTACCAATGAGCAGTTCTTC | CASSIVGTTNEQFF
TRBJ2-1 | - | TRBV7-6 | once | TGTGCCAGCAGCTTAGTATTGGTGTACGGCGGAAATGAGCAGTTCTTC | CASSLVLVYGGNEQFF
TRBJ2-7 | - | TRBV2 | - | TGTGCCAGCAAAGGGGCTAGCGAACCGATCTACGAGCAGTACTTC | CASKGASEPIYEQYF
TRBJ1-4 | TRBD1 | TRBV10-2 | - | TGCGCCAGCAAGGACAGGGGCTATGAAAAACTGTTTTTT | CASKDRGYEKLFF
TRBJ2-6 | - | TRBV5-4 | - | TGTGCCAGCGGGTCGGGGATCCTATCGGGGGCCAACGTCCTGACTTTC | CASGSGILSGANVLTF
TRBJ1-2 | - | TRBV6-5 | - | TGTGCCAGCAGTTACCAAGAATCAGGGGGCTACACCTTC | CASSYQESGGYTF
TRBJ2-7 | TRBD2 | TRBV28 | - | TGTGCCAGCAGTATCATAGCGGGGGGCCACTCAAACTACGAGCAGTACTTC | CASSIIAGGHSNYEQYF
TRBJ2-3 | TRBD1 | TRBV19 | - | TGTGCCAGTAGTCTAGGGACAGCCGGCACAGATACGCAGTATTTT | CASSLGTAGTDTQYF
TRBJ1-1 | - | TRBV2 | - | TGTGCCGGGACACCCTACAGGGATACTGAAGCTTTCTTT | CAGTPYRDTEAFF
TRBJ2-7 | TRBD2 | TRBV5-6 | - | TGTGCCAGCAGCGTGACTAGCGGGGCCTCCTACGAGCAGTACTTC | CASSVTSGASYEQYF
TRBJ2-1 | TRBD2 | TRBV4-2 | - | TGTGCCAGCAGCCAGACTAGCGGGATCAACAATGAGCAGTTCTTC | CASSQTSGINNEQFF
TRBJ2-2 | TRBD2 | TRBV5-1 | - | TGCGCCAGCAGCCTTCAGAGCGGGGCGAACACCGGGGAGCTGTTTTTT | CASSLQSGANTGELFF
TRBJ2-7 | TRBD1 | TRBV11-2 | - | TGTGCCAGCAGCCCCGGACAGGGTGACTACGAGCAGTACTTC | CASSPGQGDYEQYF
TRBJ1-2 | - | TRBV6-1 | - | TGTGCCAGCAGCGCAGTGGCAGGGCTTTGGCATGGCTACACCTTC | CASSAVAGLWHGYTF
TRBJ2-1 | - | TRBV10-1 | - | TGCGCCAGCAGTGAGTCGGCGGGGTACAATGAGCAGTTCTTC | CASSESAGYNEQFF
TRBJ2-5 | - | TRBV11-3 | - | TGTGCCAGCACCTCGAACTCGGGGGACCAGTACTTC | CASTSNSGDQYF
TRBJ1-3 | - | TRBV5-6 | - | TGTGCCAGCAGCCTCGGAACCGGTGGAAACACCATATATTTT | CASSLGTGGNTIYF
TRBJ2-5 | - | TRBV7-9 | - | TGTGCCAGCAGCTTATATGGGGTAGAGACCCAGTACTTC | CASSLYGVETQYF
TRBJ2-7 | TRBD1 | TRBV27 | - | TGTGCCAGCAGTTTAACCGGGACAGAGTTCTACGAGCAGTACTTC | CASSLTGTEFYEQYF
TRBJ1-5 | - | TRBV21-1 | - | TGTGCCAGCAGTTGGCGTGATCAGCCCCAGCATTTT | CASSWRDQPQHF
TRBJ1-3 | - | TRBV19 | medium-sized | TGTGCCAGTCTTGCAGGTAGCTCTGGAAACACCATATATTTT | CASLAGSSGNTIYF
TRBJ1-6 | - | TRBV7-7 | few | TGTGCTAGCAGCCAAGGACCTAATTCACCCCTCCACTTT | CASSQGPNSPLHF
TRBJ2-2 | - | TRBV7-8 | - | TGTGCCAGCAGCTTAAGCGAGGGCGCGCGGACCGGGGAGCTGTTTTTT | CASSLSEGARTGELFF
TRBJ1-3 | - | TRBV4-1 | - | TGCGCCAGCAGCCCCTCCCTAGGAATACCCTCTGGAAACACCATATATTTT | CASSPSLGIPSGNTIYF
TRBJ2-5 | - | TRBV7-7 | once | TGTGCTAGCAGCTTAAAGAAATCCGCCGCAAGAGAGACCCAGTACTTC | CASSLKKSAARETQYF
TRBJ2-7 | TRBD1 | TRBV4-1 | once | TGCGCCAGCAGCCCGACAGGGGTGGGAGAGCAGTACTTC | CASSPTGVGEQYF
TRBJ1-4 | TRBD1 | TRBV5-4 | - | TGTGCCAGCAGCTTACAGGGGGCTAATGAAAAACTGTTTTTT | CASSLQGANEKLFF
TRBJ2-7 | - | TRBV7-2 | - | TGTGCCAGCAGCCCTACCCCAGGGAGCTTCTACGAGCAGTACTTC | CASSPTPGSFYEQYF